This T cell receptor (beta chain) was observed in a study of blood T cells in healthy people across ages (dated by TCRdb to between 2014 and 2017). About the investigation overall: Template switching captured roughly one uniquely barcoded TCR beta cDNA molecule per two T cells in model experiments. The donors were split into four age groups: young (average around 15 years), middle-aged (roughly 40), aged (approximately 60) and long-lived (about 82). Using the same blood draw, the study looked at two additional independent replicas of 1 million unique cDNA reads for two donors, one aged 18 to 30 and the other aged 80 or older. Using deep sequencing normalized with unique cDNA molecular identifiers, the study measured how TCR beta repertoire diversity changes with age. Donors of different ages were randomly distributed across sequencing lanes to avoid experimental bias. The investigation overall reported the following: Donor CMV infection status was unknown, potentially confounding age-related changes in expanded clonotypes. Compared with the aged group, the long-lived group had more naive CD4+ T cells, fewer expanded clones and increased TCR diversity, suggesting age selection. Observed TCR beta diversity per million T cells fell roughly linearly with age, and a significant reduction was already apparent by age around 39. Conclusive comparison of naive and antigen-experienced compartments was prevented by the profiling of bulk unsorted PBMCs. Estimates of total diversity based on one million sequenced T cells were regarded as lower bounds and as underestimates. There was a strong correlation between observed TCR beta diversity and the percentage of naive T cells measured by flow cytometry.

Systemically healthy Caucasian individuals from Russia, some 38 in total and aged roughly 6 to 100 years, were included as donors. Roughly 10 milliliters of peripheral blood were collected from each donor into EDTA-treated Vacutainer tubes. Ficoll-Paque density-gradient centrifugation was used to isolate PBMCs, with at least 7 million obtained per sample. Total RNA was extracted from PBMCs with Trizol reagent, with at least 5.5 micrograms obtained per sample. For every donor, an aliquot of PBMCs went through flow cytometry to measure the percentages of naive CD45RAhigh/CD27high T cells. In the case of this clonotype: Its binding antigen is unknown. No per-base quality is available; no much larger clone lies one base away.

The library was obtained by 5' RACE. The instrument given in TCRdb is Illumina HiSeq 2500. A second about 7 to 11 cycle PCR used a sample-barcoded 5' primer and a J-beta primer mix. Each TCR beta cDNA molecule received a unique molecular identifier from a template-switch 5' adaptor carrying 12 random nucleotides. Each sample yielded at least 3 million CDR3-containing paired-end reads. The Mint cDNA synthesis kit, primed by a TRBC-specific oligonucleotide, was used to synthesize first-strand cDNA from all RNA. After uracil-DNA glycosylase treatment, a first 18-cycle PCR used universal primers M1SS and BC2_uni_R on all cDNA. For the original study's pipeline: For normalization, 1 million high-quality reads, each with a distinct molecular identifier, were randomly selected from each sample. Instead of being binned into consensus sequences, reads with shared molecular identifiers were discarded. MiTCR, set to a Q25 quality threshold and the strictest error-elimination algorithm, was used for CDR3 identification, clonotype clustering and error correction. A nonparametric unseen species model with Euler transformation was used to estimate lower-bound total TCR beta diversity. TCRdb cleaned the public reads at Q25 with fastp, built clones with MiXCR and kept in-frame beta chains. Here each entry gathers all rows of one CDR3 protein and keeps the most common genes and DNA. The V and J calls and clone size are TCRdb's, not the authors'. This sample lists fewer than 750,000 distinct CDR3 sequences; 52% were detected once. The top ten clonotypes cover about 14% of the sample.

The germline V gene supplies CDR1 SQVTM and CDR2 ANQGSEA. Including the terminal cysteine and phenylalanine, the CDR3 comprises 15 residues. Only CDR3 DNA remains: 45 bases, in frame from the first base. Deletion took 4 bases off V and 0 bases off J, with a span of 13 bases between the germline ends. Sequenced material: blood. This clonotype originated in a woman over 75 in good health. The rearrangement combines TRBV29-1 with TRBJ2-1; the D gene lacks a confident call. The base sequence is TGCAGCGTTGTACGGAACCCTAGCTCCTACAATGAGCAGTTCTTC. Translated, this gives CSVVRNPSSYNEQFF.